One and the same sample provided the 30 T cell receptor beta chains below, sequenced in a study of cytomegalovirus exposure and HLA in healthy donors. Researchers ran the PCR with 60 Vbeta and 13 Jbeta primers. The data were produced by immunoSEQ multiplex PCR, yet TCRdb's version contains in-frame clones alone and is incomplete. The table shows some 200,000 clones, with about 80% occurring only once. The source material was PBMCs. These receptors came from a boy under 18 in good health and CMV-seronegative.

The V gene is TRBV7-9, the J gene TRBJ2-2; 7 nucleotides align to TRBD1. The junction had 9 bases not matched to a gene; V was cut back by 6 bases and J by 5 bases. CDR3 length: 15 amino acids. Germline assignment: CDR1 SEHNR and CDR2 FQNEAQ (reference sequence). The CDR3 loop is CASSPGTVTTGELFF. The CDR3 region has the DNA TGTGCCAGCAGTCCCGGGACAGTAACGACCGGGGAGCTGTTTTTT.

The chain couples TRBV4-1 to TRBJ1-5; possibly TRBD1 for D (5 bases). The V end lost 3 bases, the J end lost 0 bases, and 12 bases lay between the germline ends. This CDR3 region has 16 residues. Germline-derived CDR1 and CDR2 are MGHRA and YSYEKL. CDR3 nucleotides: TGCGCCAGCAGCCACCCGACAGCCGGTAGCAATCAGCCCCAGCATTTT. As protein: CASSHPTAGSNQPQHF.

This clone was observed a few times. The V and J genes are TRBV30 and TRBJ1-2; maybe TRBD1 (5 bases). V was clipped by 0 bases and J by 5 bases, with 10 bases between them. CDR1 is GTSNPN and CDR2 is SVGIG in the germline V gene (reference sequence). CDR3 length: 13 residues. CDR3 nucleotide sequence: TGTGCCTGGAGTGTACTAGCAGGGTATGGCTACACCTTC. Amino acid sequence: CAWSVLAGYGYTF.

This clone was counted once. At one boundary the junction diverges from the germline segment, which might be a read error. Other nucleotide sequences from this sample produce the same CDR3. The V call is TRBV27, the J call TRBJ1-4, with D unresolved. The CDR3 totals 15 residues. The germline CDR1 and CDR2 sequences are MNHEY and SMNVEV (reference sequence). The CDR3 coding sequence is TGTGCCAGCAGTTTACGCGGTCACGTTAATGAAAAACTATTTTTT. This gives the protein CASSLRGHVNEKLFF.

This clone was counted a single time. The chain is built from TRBV19 and TRBJ2-7; 9 bases align to TRBD1. Losses at the gene ends were 8 bases for V and 3 bases for J; bases not matched to a gene: 11. Looked up from germline, CDR1 is LNHDA and CDR2 is SQIVND (reference sequence). The CDR3 totals 15 residues. Here the CDR3 reads CASAPGTGPNYEQYF. CDR3 in DNA: TGTGCCAGTGCCCCCGGGACAGGGCCCAACTACGAGCAGTACTTC.

The rearrangement uses TRBV7-3 and TRBJ1-5; D unclear. V lost 0 bases, J lost 7 bases, and 7 bases lay in between. Germline V lookup: CDR1 SGHTA, CDR2 FQGTGA. The CDR3 totals 13 residues. CDR3 bases: TGTGCCAGCAGCTTAACTCACGGGCAGCCCCAGCATTTT. Amino acid sequence: CASSLTHGQPQHF.

V is TRBV30 and J is TRBJ2-5; D is perhaps TRBD2 (5 bases). The V end was cut by 0 bases, the J end by 2 bases, with 10 bases between. The CDR3 extends over 14 amino acids. CDR1 and CDR2 from the germline V gene are GTSNPN and SVGIG (reference sequence). CDR3 in DNA: TGTGCCTGGAGTGTAGCTAGCACTCAAGAGACCCAGTACTTC. Its translation is CAWSVASTQETQYF.

V is TRBV9 and J is TRBJ1-1, with TRBD1 as a possible D gene (5 bases). The CDR3 covers 13 residues. Germline CDR1 SGDLS, CDR2 YYNGEE. V dropped 4 bases and J dropped 2 bases, with 9 bases sitting between them. CDR3 in amino acids: CASSPDSNTEAFF. The DNA for the CDR3 is TGTGCCAGCAGCCCTGACAGTAACACTGAAGCTTTCTTT.

The V gene is TRBV5-6, the J gene TRBJ1-6, with 10 positions matching TRBD1. Germline V CDR1 and CDR2: SGHDT, YYEEEE. V lost 4 bases to trimming and J lost 10 bases; unmatched junction nucleotides: 11. This CDR3 region has 16 residues. CDR3 coding DNA: TGTGCCAGCAGCGCAGGGACAGGGGAACGCTGGTCACCCCTCCACTTT. Translated, it gives CASSAGTGERWSPLHF.

The chain employs TRBV9 and TRBJ2-3; 7 nucleotides agree with TRBD1. The ends lost 3 bases at V and 2 bases at J; junction bases unmatched: 6. This CDR3 is built from 15 residues. Germline CDR1 and CDR2: SGDLS and YYNGEE. This CDR3 is CASSADQGDTDTQYF. The CDR3 nucleotides read TGTGCCAGCAGCGCAGACCAGGGGGACACAGATACGCAGTATTTT.

The chain joins TRBV7-2 to TRBJ1-2, with a weak D call TRBD1 (5 bases). The CDR3 sequence is 16 residues long. V lost 1 base to trimming and J lost 2 bases, with 14 bases between them. The germline V gene encodes CDR1 SGHTA and CDR2 FQGNSA. The DNA for the CDR3 is TGTGCCAGCAGCTTAGTAACGGGCCAGGGCAACTATGGCTACACCTTC. Translating it yields CASSLVTGQGNYGYTF.

This rearrangement joins TRBV13 to TRBJ1-1; 10 nucleotides align to TRBD1. The germline V gene has CDR1 PRHDT and CDR2 FYEKMQ (reference sequence). Trimming removed 5 bases from V and 5 bases from J; junction bases left unmatched: 11. This CDR3 is 16 amino acids long. CDR3 in amino acids: CASSQPVKDRGTEAFF. The CDR3 DNA reads as TGTGCCAGCAGCCAACCCGTAAAGGACAGGGGGACTGAAGCTTTCTTT.

The J gene is TRBJ1-2, the V gene TRBV7-3; 7 positions agree with TRBD1. The CDR3 loop spans 16 amino acids. Germline CDR1 is SGHTA and CDR2 is FQGTGA. Losses at the gene ends were 5 bases for V and 4 bases for J; bases not matched to a gene: 13. CDR3 loop: CASSADPGQNFYGYTF. For the CDR3, the DNA is TGTGCCAGCAGCGCCGACCCGGGACAGAATTTCTATGGCTACACCTTC.

The chain couples TRBV28 to TRBJ2-1, with 8 bases matching TRBD2. J was trimmed by 0 bases and V by 11 bases; bases with no gene match: 6. This CDR3 has 14 residues. Germline V CDR1 and CDR2: MDHEN, SYDVKM. The DNA of the CDR3 is TGTGCCTGCCGCGGGGGGAGCTCCTACAATGAGCAGTTCTTC. It codes for CACRGGSSYNEQFF. Full variable domain (outside the CDR3, taken from reference TRBV28 and TRBJ2-1): DVKVTQSSRYLVKRTGEKVFLECVQDMDHENMFWYRQDPGLGLRLIYFSYDVKMKEKGDIPEGYSVSREKKERFSLILESASTNQTSMYLCACRGGSSYNEQFFGPGTRLTVL.

The chain has TRBV5-5 and TRBJ2-1, with 8 nucleotides matching TRBD1. V gave up 3 bases and J gave up 0 bases; unmatched junction bases: 5. Looked up from germline, CDR1 is SGHKS and CDR2 is YYEKEE (reference sequence). This CDR3 is 16 amino acids long. CDR3 sequence reads: CASSSRTGTSYNEQFF. CDR3 nucleotide sequence: TGTGCCAGCAGCTCTCGGACAGGGACCTCCTACAATGAGCAGTTCTTC.

The chain has TRBV30 and TRBJ2-1; 14 bases match TRBD2. Germline loops: CDR1 GTSNPN, CDR2 SVGIG (reference sequence). The CDR3 has 21 amino acids. The ends lost 0 bases at V and 0 bases at J; junction bases unmatched: 13. The CDR3 nucleotides are TGTGCCTGGAGTGTATACCGGGGACTAGCGGGAGTGGAGGACTCCTACAATGAGCAGTTCTTC. This gives the protein CAWSVYRGLAGVEDSYNEQFF.

The chain links TRBV16 to TRBJ1-1; D remains ambiguous. The germline gives CDR1 KGHSY, CDR2 FQNENV. The CDR3 contains 14 residues. Between the trimmed V and J ends, which lost 0 bases and 6 bases, there was a span of 11 bases. For the CDR3, the DNA is TGTGCCAGCAGCCAATCTCGACACGGGGCTGAAGCTTTCTTT. It yields the protein CASSQSRHGAEAFF.

The chain links TRBV7-9 to TRBJ2-1; D possibly corresponds to TRBD2 (5 bases). From germline, CDR1 is SEHNR and CDR2 FQNEAQ (reference sequence). The CDR3 covers 12 residues. V lost 1 base and J lost 8, with 6 bases in between. CDR3 sequence (DNA): TGTGCCAGCAGCTTAGGGCGGGATGAGCAGTTCTTC. It is translated as CASSLGRDEQFF.

This clone was seen only a few times. V gene TRBV30 combines with J gene TRBJ1-2; 10 bases line up with TRBD1. The CDR3 totals 16 residues. The V segment lost 2 bases and the J segment 1 base; nucleotides outside the gene matches: 7. CDR1 is GTSNPN, CDR2 SVGIG, per germline (reference sequence). The CDR3 coding sequence is TGTGCCTGGAGTTCAACCGGGACAGGGGATAACTATGGCTACACCTTC. Translating gives CAWSSTGTGDNYGYTF.

The chain combines TRBV4-2 with TRBJ2-2; 11 bases are a match to TRBD2. CDR3 size: 16 residues. J lost 6 bases, V lost 3 bases, and 6 bases had no gene match. In germline, CDR1 is LGHNA, CDR2 YNFKEQ. This CDR3 reads CASSHSSGGASGELFF. CDR3 coding DNA: TGTGCCAGCAGCCATAGTAGCGGGGGGGCCTCCGGGGAGCTGTTTTTT.

This sequence joins TRBV29-1 and TRBJ2-3; 11 positions agree with TRBD2. This CDR3 is built from 13 residues. CDR1 is SQVTM, CDR2 ANQGSEA, per germline. V was clipped by 7 bases and J by 4 bases; unmatched bases: 4. CDR3 coding DNA: TGCAGCGGAACTAGCGGGAGCGCAGATACGCAGTATTTT. Protein: CSGTSGSADTQYF.

The chain employs TRBV15 and TRBJ2-7; 7 bases are a match to TRBD2. CDR1 is LNHNV and CDR2 is YYDKDF in the germline V gene (reference sequence). The length of the CDR3 is 18 residues. Trimming took 0 bases from V and 4 from J; bases not matched to a gene: 15. The CDR3 DNA is TGTGCCACCAGCAGAGATCCCACTTGGGAGGGCGCGATATACGAGCAGTACTTC. It specifies CATSRDPTWEGAIYEQYF.

The chain joins TRBV7-2 to TRBJ2-3; 10 nucleotides agree with TRBD2. Trimming took 7 bases from V and 3 from J; bases not matched to a gene: 13. This CDR3 region has 17 residues. Germline V lookup: CDR1 SGHTA, CDR2 FQGNSA. CDR3 sequence (DNA): TGTGCCAGCACTATATCGGGAGGACTAGCGGCAACAGATACGCAGTATTTT. Protein sequence: CASTISGGLAATDTQYF.

V gene TRBV7-6 combines with J gene TRBJ1-2; TRBD1 might be the D (6 bases). V was cut by 6 bases and J by 3 bases, with 14 bases left in between. Germline V gene lookup returns CDR1 SGHVS and CDR2 FNYEAQ. This CDR3 contains 14 residues. The CDR3 region is CASSPTGIDYGYTF. Written as DNA, the CDR3 is TGTGCCAGCAGTCCCACAGGGATCGACTATGGCTACACCTTC.

The CDR3 nucleotides read TGCGCCAGCACCCCCAGCTGGACAGGAGGGGAGCAGTACTTC. This gives the protein CASTPSWTGGEQYF. This chain joins TRBV5-1 and TRBJ2-7; D perhaps matches TRBD1 (7 bases). From germline, CDR1 is SGHRS and CDR2 YFSETQ. The CDR3 covers 14 residues. The V gene lost 6 bases and the J gene lost 7 bases, with 20 bases spanning the gap.

The V gene is TRBV4-2, the J gene TRBJ1-5; weak D call: TRBD1 (5 bases). From germline, CDR1 is LGHNA and CDR2 YNFKEQ. V shed 0 bases and J shed 0 bases, with 15 bases lying between them. The CDR3 loop spans 18 amino acids. CDR3 nucleotide sequence: TGTGCCAGCAGCCAAGATCGAGGTACAGGCTATAGCAATCAGCCCCAGCATTTT. This codes for CASSQDRGTGYSNQPQHF.

The genes are TRBV6-1 and TRBJ1-2; D is unclear. Deletions cut 3 bases from V and 7 bases from J, with 27 bases between. CDR3 length equals 18 residues. In germline, CDR1 is MNHNS, CDR2 SASEGT. CDR3 nucleotide sequence: TGTGCCAGCAGTGATGGGCCCGGAGGAGGGAGAAGGGCGAGTGGCTACACCTTC. Translated, it gives CASSDGPGGGRRASGYTF.

The chain joins TRBV4-2 to TRBJ2-3, with D possibly matching TRBD2 (6 bases). Germline V gives CDR1 LGHNA, CDR2 YNFKEQ. This CDR3 is built from 14 residues. V shed 3 bases and J shed 6 bases, with 13 bases lying between them. CDR3 region: CASSQGLARDTQYF. CDR3 nucleotide sequence: TGTGCCAGCAGCCAGGGACTGGCTAGGGATACGCAGTATTTT.

The rearrangement joins TRBV6-1 to TRBJ2-2, with D perhaps TRBD2 (6 bases). Trimming left V 1 base short and J 5 bases short, with 17 bases between. Germline values: CDR1 MNHNS, CDR2 SASEGT. This CDR3 has 17 amino acids. CDR3 sequence (DNA): TGTGCCAGCAGTGAAGGAGTGGGGAGGAGATATACCGGGGAGCTGTTTTTT. Translating gives CASSEGVGRRYTGELFF.

V usage is TRBV29-1 and J usage is TRBJ2-7; 9 nucleotides line up with TRBD1. Germline values: CDR1 SQVTM, CDR2 ANQGSEA. V lost 5 bases and J lost 7; bases outside the gene matches: 9. The CDR3 has 13 residues. This chain's CDR3 is CSVQQGAVVEQYF. CDR3 DNA sequence: TGCAGCGTTCAACAGGGGGCGGTGGTTGAGCAGTACTTC.